The present TCR beta chain was sequenced within a study of T cell responses to AZD1222 COVID-19 vaccine. The data were produced by immunoSEQ multiplex PCR, yet TCRdb's version contains in-frame clones alone and is incomplete. Of over 150,000 clones listed, about 92% were seen once; the top ten hold approximately 17%. Per germline, CDR1 SEHNR and CDR2 FQNEAQ (reference sequence). CDR3 length: 13 amino acids. J gave up 4 bases and V 5 bases, and 5 bases lay outside the gene matches. This TCR was sampled from an adult in good health. The sequencing used peripheral blood, collected on day 0 of AZD1222 vaccination. The chain carries TRBV7-9 and TRBJ2-7; TRBD1 aligns across 7 bases. The CDR3: CASSGTATYEQYF. CDR3 in DNA: TGTGCCAGCAGCGGGACAGCAACATACGAGCAGTACTTC. Together with reference TRBV7-9 and TRBJ2-7, the CDR3 gives the full variable domain: DTGVSQNPRHKITKRGQNVTFRCDPISEHNRLYWYRQTLGQGPEFLTYFQNEAQLEKSRLLSDRFSAERPKGSFSTLEIQRTEQGDSAMYLCASSGTATYEQYFGPGTRLTVT.